This T cell receptor beta chain was profiled in a study of vaccination effects on CD4 cells after COVID-19. Study-level background: Of the BNT162b2 and mRNA-1273 vaccines, participants received two doses of one or the other.

Points on this clone: Its antigen is undetermined.

Culturing for around ten days preceded CD4+ T cell isolation. The trim removed 7 bases at V and 4 bases at J, leaving 34 bases unmatched. The germline CDR1 and CDR2 sequences are MDHEN and SYDVKM. The length of the CDR3 is 23 residues. Some clones are missing from TCRdb's copy, which holds only in-frame ones; the method was immunoSEQ multiplex PCR. The table lists 45,000 to 50,000 clones, approximately 65% of them singletons. The rearrangement links TRBV28 to TRBJ2-3; TRBD2 agrees at 8 bases. This clonotype was obtained from a human donor who received a COVID-19 vaccine. The sample here was CD4+ T cells from PBMCs cultured without peptide, taken before COVID-19 vaccination. As DNA, the CDR3 is TGTGCCAGCACTCCTATAGGGGGGGGTCTGGAAACCTCGGGACTAGGGTGGGCAGATACGCAGTATTTT. Its translation is CASTPIGGGLETSGLGWADTQYF.